This TCR beta chain derives from a study of T cell changes during pregnancy in multiple sclerosis. Produced via immunoSEQ multiplex PCR; TCRdb's table is partial and in-frame only. The data contain around 60,000 clones, over 85% of them seen just once; the ten biggest clones take up approximately 0.35%. The CDR3 length is 15 residues. The V gene end was trimmed by 0 bases and the J gene end by 3 bases; junction bases not matched to a gene: 5. CDR1 is SGHKS, CDR2 YYEKEE, per germline (reference sequence). Here the sequenced sample was CD4+ T cells from peripheral blood mononuclear cells, taken before pregnancy. The origin of this receptor is a female donor with multiple sclerosis, enrolled in a pregnancy study. The chain recombines TRBV5-5 with TRBJ2-7; 8 bases are a match to TRBD2. The DNA for the CDR3 is TGTGCCAGCAGCTTGGGAACTAGCGGAATCTACGAGCAGTACTTC. It yields the protein CASSLGTSGIYEQYF.